This T cell receptor (beta chain) is from a study of T cell changes during pregnancy in multiple sclerosis. Profiled with immunoSEQ multiplex PCR; TCRdb holds only in-frame clones, not every one. The table has about 100,000 clones, 80% to 95% seen once. CDR1 and CDR2 from the germline V gene are MGHRA and YSYEKL. The CDR3 is 15 residues long. V lost 0 bases, J lost 4 bases, and 3 bases stayed unmatched. The receptor's source is a female donor with multiple sclerosis, enrolled in a pregnancy study. Sequencing was performed on peripheral blood, taken after pregnancy. The genes are TRBV4-1 and TRBJ2-7, with 10 bases aligning to TRBD1. The CDR3 nucleotides are TGCGCCAGCAGCCAAGACAGGACAGGGGGGTACGAGCAGTACTTC. It codes for CASSQDRTGGYEQYF.